This entry features one TCR beta chain sequence. The antigen it binds to is not known. No base qualities exist here, and no much larger clone lies one base off it. Libraries came from multiplex PCR. The run used an Illumina HiSeq 4000. CDR3 regions were amplified by Arm-PCR with iRepertoire HTBI primers to construct TCR beta libraries. Before sequencing, the PCR products went through gel purification. In the original analysis: A total of 62 TRBV and 14 TRBJ segments were identified across samples and were used for gene usage analysis of CDR3 amino acid clonotypes. COPE and FqMerger were used to merge the filtered high-quality paired reads into contigs. BLAST was used to align contigs to IMGT TRBV, TRBD and TRBJ reference genes, and CDR3 was defined according to IMGT. Highly expanded clones were defined as clonotypes with a frequency above 0.1%. Shannon entropy served as the measure of repertoire diversity, while the Gini coefficient captured V-J evenness. A clonotype was considered public if more than one individual shared it. TCRdb ran its own pipeline on the public reads, namely fastp trimming at Q25 and MiXCR clone calling, and kept in-frame beta chains. Rows are combined by CDR3 protein, so each entry shows the most common genes and DNA. These V and J calls rely on TCRdb rather than the paper's analysis. The sample yields about 660,000 distinct CDR3 sequences; 25% to 35% were counted once. The top ten clonotypes cover under 50% of the sample.

This record comes from a study of regulatory T cells in long-lasting Graves disease (dated by TCRdb to the early 2020s). Describing the broader study: Persistent Graves' disease was defined as antithyroid drug treatment for over 5 years with persistently positive TSH receptor autoantibodies. Persistent Graves' disease patients in the clinical cohort had taken antithyroid drugs for roughly 10 years on average. The study took place in China and was registered as a clinical trial. This study used TCR sequencing and RNA sequencing of peripheral blood to compare persistent Graves' disease patients against newly diagnosed Graves' disease patients. TCR sequencing covered roughly 13 persistent and about 20 newly diagnosed Graves' disease patients, some 33 samples in total. The investigation overall reported the following: Compared with newly diagnosed patients, patients with persistent Graves' disease had lower TCR Shannon entropy and fewer highly expanded clones, which suggests clonal expansion. Patients with persistent disease shared more public clonotypes (about 3,000) than newly diagnosed patients did (966). The authors acknowledged the small sample size as a limitation that may reduce accuracy. Because the primary lesion, thyroid tissue, could not be accessed, the study looked at peripheral blood alone. Persistent disease showed preferential use of TRBV28, TRBJ1-2 and TRBJ2-5, whereas newly diagnosed disease favored TRBV20-1 and TRBJ2-1. Only the TCR beta chain was sequenced and analyzed.

In light of the paper, this sample's time point label describes: persistent/refractory GD, antithyroid drugs over 5 years with positive TRAb. For both TCR sequencing and RNA sequencing, RNA was extracted from PBMCs in TRIzol. The diagnosis of Graves' disease followed American Thyroid Association guidelines. Recruitment of patients was carried out at an endocrinology department in Xi'an, China. From each patient, 8 to 10 milliliters of peripheral blood was collected into an EDTA anticoagulant tube. Ficoll Paque Plus density gradient separation was used to isolate PBMCs, and no additional T cell sorting was done. An Agilent 2100 Bioanalyzer and agarose gel were used to assess RNA quality, and a NanoDrop 2000 was used to measure RNA concentration. CDR1 and CDR2, looked up from the germline V gene, are SNHLY and FYNNEI. The CDR3 starts with the cysteine, ends with the phenylalanine, and has 15 residues. Kept here is only the CDR3 DNA, which spans 45 bases and is read in frame from base 1. For this chain, trimming is 4 bases at the V end and 6 bases at the J end, and the number of junction bases without a gene match is 8.

The source material was peripheral blood mononuclear cells (PBMCs), sampled when the disease was refractory, from a patient treated with antithyroid drugs. The rearranged chain carries TRBV2 and TRBJ1-1, with 10 central nucleotides matching TRBD1. The sequence derives from a female donor with Graves disease. The encoded CDR3 is CASSGDRGMSSEAFF. In nucleotides, the sequence is TGTGCCAGCAGTGGGGACAGGGGAATGAGTTCTGAAGCTTTCTTT.